Shown below are 5 T cell receptor beta chains from a single sample sequenced in a study of radiation and T cells in renal cell carcinoma. The time point is: blood 2 weeks post-SBRT. The treatment here: 15 Gy SBRT to primary tumor, nephrectomy 4 weeks later. Sequenced by immunoSEQ multiplex PCR; TCRdb stores in-frame clones only, minus some. The sample includes around 26,000 clones, roughly 80% of them seen just once. The sample here was blood, taken from a patient whose treatment included radiotherapy and nephrectomy. These receptors all stem from a man aged 55 to 70 with renal cell carcinoma.

The V call is TRBV2, the J call TRBJ1-5; tentative D call: TRBD1 (5 bases). Trimming left V 6 bases short and J 0 bases short, with 12 bases between. Germline V CDR1 and CDR2: SNHLY, FYNNEI. This CDR3 has 15 amino acids. The CDR3 sequence: CASRMTDNSNQPQHF. For the CDR3, the DNA is TGTGCCAGCAGAATGACAGATAATAGCAATCAGCCCCAGCATTTT.

The chain combines TRBV10-3 with TRBJ2-2; weak D call: TRBD1 (6 bases). Germline CDR1 and CDR2: ENHRY and SYGVKD. Trimming stripped 2 bases from V and 8 bases from J, with 9 bases between. The CDR3 covers 13 residues. The CDR3 region is CAISEIQGGELFF. CDR3 sequence (DNA): TGTGCCATCAGTGAGATACAGGGAGGGGAGCTGTTTTTT.

This clone was picked up one time. The chain couples TRBV2 to TRBJ1-1; the D gene is possibly TRBD1 (6 bases). The CDR3 runs 13 residues. Between the trimmed V and J ends, which lost 7 bases and 2 bases, there was a span of 11 bases. Germline assignment: CDR1 SNHLY and CDR2 FYNNEI. This chain's CDR3 is CASTRQANTEAFF. CDR3 bases: TGTGCCAGCACGAGACAGGCAAACACTGAAGCTTTCTTT.

The chain combines TRBV28 with TRBJ2-3; TRBD2 matches 9 bases. Germline lookup yields CDR1 MDHEN and CDR2 SYDVKM. Losses at the gene ends were 6 bases for V and 10 bases for J; bases not matched to a gene: 5. CDR3 size: 12 residues. CDR3 DNA sequence: TGTGCCAGCAGGTATACTAGCGGGTCGCAGTATTTT. The encoded protein is CASRYTSGSQYF.

This clone came up once. The genes are TRBV25-1 and TRBJ2-7; 10 nucleotides agree with TRBD2. Germline V gene data show CDR1 as MGHDK and CDR2 as SYGVNS. The V gene end was trimmed by 3 bases and the J gene end by 0 bases; junction bases not matched to a gene: 5. The CDR3 is 16 residues long. The CDR3, as DNA: TGTGCCAGCAGTGATTGGACTAGCGGACGCTCCTACGAGCAGTACTTC. It is translated as CASSDWTSGRSYEQYF.